One and the same sample provided the 12 T cell receptor beta chains below, sequenced in a study of blood T cell repertoires in COVID-19 (dated by TCRdb to the early 2020s). Receptor libraries were prepared by the immunoSEQ multiplex PCR assay. In its TCRdb copy, this immuneACCESS table keeps in-frame sequences only and misses some clones. Where compared with another copy, unresolved V genes explain less than half of these, and the others have no known cause. The sample yields 250,000 to 350,000 clones; around 88% were counted once. The ten largest clones capture roughly 0.8% of the sample. The sequencing input was peripheral blood. All receptors come from a man younger than 40 with acute or convalescent COVID-19.

This rearrangement joins TRBV28 to TRBJ2-1; TRBD2 matches at 8 bases. The ends lost 5 bases at V and 8 bases at J; junction bases unmatched: 11. Looked up from germline, CDR1 is MDHEN and CDR2 is SYDVKM. CDR3 length: 15 amino acids. CDR3: CASSSLAGSNYEQFF. The CDR3 bases are TGTGCCAGCAGTAGTCTAGCGGGTTCGAACTATGAGCAGTTCTTC. The variable domain in full, with the rest retrieved from reference TRBV28 and TRBJ2-1, is DVKVTQSSRYLVKRTGEKVFLECVQDMDHENMFWYRQDPGLGLRLIYFSYDVKMKEKGDIPEGYSVSREKKERFSLILESASTNQTSMYLCASSSLAGSNYEQFFGPGTRLTVL.

The V call is TRBV7-9, the J call TRBJ1-2; the match to TRBD1 covers 9 bases. V trimming: 4 bases; J trimming: 6 bases; junction bases outside the gene matches: 6. In germline, CDR1 is SEHNR, CDR2 FQNEAQ (reference sequence). The CDR3 is 14 amino acids. The chain's CDR3 is CASSWGQGHDGYTF. CDR3 nucleotides: TGTGCCAGCAGCTGGGGACAGGGCCACGATGGCTACACCTTC.

The V call is TRBV5-4, the J call TRBJ2-4, with 13 nucleotides matching TRBD2. This CDR3 region has 16 residues. In germline, CDR1 is SGHNT, CDR2 YYREEE (reference sequence). V trimming: 4 bases; J trimming: 5 bases; junction bases outside the gene matches: 6. CDR3 region: CASSPTGLAGENIQYF. The DNA for the CDR3 is TGTGCCAGCAGCCCTACCGGACTAGCGGGGGAAAACATTCAGTACTTC.

The chain combines TRBV6-1 with TRBJ2-1; 9 nucleotides align to TRBD2. The length of the CDR3 is 15 residues. Trimming removed 3 bases from V and 0 bases from J; junction bases left unmatched: 0. The germline V gene has CDR1 MNHNS and CDR2 SASEGT. The CDR3: CASSERGGSYNEQFF. CDR3 nucleotides: TGTGCCAGCAGTGAGCGGGGGGGCTCCTACAATGAGCAGTTCTTC.

The V call is TRBV29-1, the J call TRBJ1-1, with 8 positions matching TRBD1. The CDR3 is 12 amino acids. Germline V gene sequence: CDR1 SQVTM, CDR2 ANQGSEA. V shed 7 bases and J 6 bases; nucleotides not matched to a gene: 7. CDR3 region: CSESDRDPEAFF. In nucleotides, the CDR3 is TGCAGCGAATCGGACAGGGACCCTGAAGCTTTCTTT.

The chain is built from TRBV2 and TRBJ2-5, with 10 bases lining up with TRBD2. CDR3 length: 15 amino acids. The germline V gene has CDR1 SNHLY and CDR2 FYNNEI. J lost 4 bases, V lost 6 bases, and 8 bases had no gene match. The CDR3, as DNA: TGTGCCAGCAGCCAGCGGGGGGGTAGCATAGAGACCCAGTACTTC. This sequence encodes CASSQRGGSIETQYF.

The J gene is TRBJ1-5, the V gene TRBV28; TRBD1 is a possible D gene (6 bases). V dropped 5 bases and J dropped 2 bases, with 16 bases sitting between them. This CDR3 is built from 16 residues. Germline CDR1 reads MDHEN; CDR2 reads SYDVKM. The DNA for the CDR3 is TGTGCCAGCAGTATCCTTGAGACAGGAGGCAATCAGCCCCAGCATTTT. Residues: CASSILETGGNQPQHF.

This chain connects TRBV28 to TRBJ1-1; maybe TRBD1 (5 bases). Looked up from germline, CDR1 is MDHEN and CDR2 is SYDVKM. With 1 base removed from V and 0 bases from J, the gap between germline ends came to 18 bases. This CDR3 is built from 18 residues. The CDR3 sequence is CASSLYPGRDPLNTEAFF. CDR3 nucleotides: TGTGCCAGCAGTTTATACCCCGGGAGGGACCCCTTGAACACTGAAGCTTTCTTT.

V gene TRBV6-5 combines with J gene TRBJ1-3; 8 bases match TRBD1. The ends lost 4 bases at V and 6 bases at J; junction bases unmatched: 8. Germline-derived CDR1 and CDR2 are MNHEY and SVGAGI. This CDR3 has 15 residues. As DNA, the CDR3 is TGTGCCAGCAGTTCCGACAGGGGCTCCCAAAACACCATATATTTT. This sequence encodes CASSSDRGSQNTIYF.

V gene TRBV11-2 combines with J gene TRBJ2-5, with TRBD2 as a possible D gene (6 bases). The V gene lost 1 base and the J gene lost 2 bases, with 11 bases spanning the gap. The CDR3 contains 15 residues. CDR1 and CDR2 (germline): SGHAT, FQNNGV. CDR3 bases: TGTGCCAGCAGCTTAGCGGCGGGACCTCAAGAGACCCAGTACTTC. Protein sequence: CASSLAAGPQETQYF. Filled out from reference TRBV11-2 and TRBJ2-5, the complete variable domain reads EAGVAQSPRYKIIEKRQSVAFWCNPISGHATLYWYQQILGQGPKLLIQFQNNGVVDDSQLPKDRFSAERLKGVDSTLKIQPAKLEDSAVYLCASSLAAGPQETQYFGPGTRLLVL.

This sequence joins TRBV24-1 and TRBJ2-1, with D perhaps matching TRBD2 (5 bases). V was trimmed by 7 bases and J by 12 bases, leaving 15 bases between them. Germline CDR1 is KGHDR and CDR2 is SFDVKD. The CDR3 covers 12 residues. CDR3 DNA: TGTGCCACCAGGGCTAGGAGAGGGAGGCAGTTCTTC. The encoded protein is CATRARRGRQFF.

The rearrangement links TRBV6-5 to TRBJ2-7, with a possible D match to TRBD1 (5 bases). The CDR3 totals 13 residues. V was trimmed by 4 bases and J by 1 base, leaving 8 bases between them. From germline, CDR1 is MNHEY and CDR2 SVGAGI. The CDR3 nucleotides read TGTGCCAGCAGTTCGCCAGGGTCCTACGAGCAGTACTTC. It translates to CASSSPGSYEQYF.